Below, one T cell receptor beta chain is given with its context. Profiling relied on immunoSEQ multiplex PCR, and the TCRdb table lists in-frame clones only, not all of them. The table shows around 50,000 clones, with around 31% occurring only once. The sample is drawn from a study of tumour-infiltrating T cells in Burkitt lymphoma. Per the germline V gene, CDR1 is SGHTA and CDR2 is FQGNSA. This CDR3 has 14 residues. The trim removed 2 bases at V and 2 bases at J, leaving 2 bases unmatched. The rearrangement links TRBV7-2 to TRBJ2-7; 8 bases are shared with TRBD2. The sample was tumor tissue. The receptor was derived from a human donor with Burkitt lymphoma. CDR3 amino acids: CASSLTSGTYEQYF. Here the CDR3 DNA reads TGTGCCAGCAGCTTAACTAGCGGAACCTACGAGCAGTACTTC.